This T cell receptor beta chain was captured by sequencing in a study of T cells in Graves' hyperthyroidism and ophthalmopathy (dated by TCRdb to the late 2010s). For context, the study as a whole: Peripheral blood samples were taken at the time of initial diagnosis, prior to any treatment. To identify distinguishing TCR V-J signatures, a discovery cohort of 90 to 100 patients was used, comprising 40 to 45 with Graves' ophthalmopathy and around 57 with stable Graves' hyperthyroidism. An independent validation cohort of under 20 hyperthyroidism patients and 15 or so patients who later progressed to ophthalmopathy tested prospective prediction of ophthalmopathy. The approximately 95 discovery patients were divided at random into training and test sets in a 7:3 ratio. In addition, the study compared T-cell repertoires in thyroid tissue and in blood from roughly six Graves' hyperthyroidism patients. Once sampling was done, hyperthyroidism patients were given methimazole at a starting dose of 30 mg daily, whereas ophthalmopathy patients were given high-dose intravenous methylprednisolone. The paper reports TCR Vbeta CDR3 sequencing of roughly 140 peripheral blood samples: over 40 ophthalmopathy, fewer than 80 hyperthyroidism and around 17 progressor patients.

This clonotype was observed at least ten times. Its binding antigen is unknown. Base qualities were left out, and no much larger clone turns up one base away. What the research found in general, with its limitations: Sample size was not statistically predetermined, and investigators were not blinded to group allocation. In validation, the model predicted progression to ophthalmopathy a median of about 5.9 months before onset, with approximately 70% sensitivity and about 72% specificity. Most expanded thyroid clonotypes (frequency above 0.001) were also detected in blood, a finding suggesting that blood repertoires may reflect thyroid immune responses. A 13 V-J signature model separated ophthalmopathy from stable hyperthyroidism, with nearly 90% sensitivity and roughly 81% specificity in cross-validation and 80%/75% in testing.

The CDR3 runs 14 amino acids, cysteine and phenylalanine included. Here the CDR3 DNA is all that survives: 42 bases in frame from base 1. The V end loses 6 bases and the J end loses 1 base, and a stretch of 7 bases separates them. According to the germline V gene, CDR1 reads KGHSH and CDR2 reads LQKENI. The TCR beta CDR3 regions were amplified from RNA transcripts. The TCR CDR3 was subjected to a first round of RT-PCR using the HTBI primer set and the Qiagen OneStep RT-PCR kit. Libraries were constructed in a second round of multiplex PCR, after which size selection and purification were performed. The libraries were sequenced on an Illumina HiSeq2000 using paired-end 100 bp reads. From the authors' description of their analysis: SOAPnuke was used to process the raw data, removing reads that contained adapters or uncalled bases, had a mean Phred below 15, or lacked an exact match to the constant primer or identifier. COPE v1.2.5 was used to merge the high-quality paired reads, and each unique nucleotide sequence was defined as a clonotype. Clonotypes were aligned to IMGT TRBV, TRBD and TRBJ reference segments using MiTCR v1.1. The analysis was restricted to V-J combinations with a frequency above 0.0001, which together covered just over 99% of the repertoires. The TCS score was defined as the ratio of F50 (clonal expansion) to E x V (chaos), calculated using BLOSUM62-based TCRdist between CDR3 peptides within each V-J. Welch's t-statistics and random forest reduced roughly 500 V-J features to 10 to 15, which were used in a naive Bayes classifier (R e1071). TCRdb took the public reads, trimmed them with fastp at Q25, ran MiXCR for clone calling and kept in-frame beta chains. One record per CDR3 amino acid sequence lists the most common genes and DNA. In this record, the V and J calls reflect TCRdb's handling and not the investigators' own analysis. A total of hundreds of thousands of distinct CDR3 sequences appear in this sample, 11% to 15% of them only once. About 10% of the sample belongs to the ten largest clones.

A patient counted as having stable Graves' hyperthyroidism if no progression to ophthalmopathy occurred over 18 months of follow-up. Hyperthyroidism patients were newly diagnosed, had a disease duration of under 2 months, and were aged 18 to 65 years. The study excluded patients with uncontrolled infections, other autoimmune diseases, pregnancy or lactation. Diagnoses were based on clinical symptoms, serum thyroxine and TRAb, thyroid ultrasound and orbital computed tomography. Ficoll-Paque density gradient centrifugation was used to isolate PBMCs from about 10 ml of fresh peripheral blood. Total RNA was extracted with Trizol reagent, and quality was checked on an Agilent 2100 Bioanalyzer.

This receptor chain uses TRBV18 and TRBJ2-6, with the D gene call left open. The TCR sequence derives from a young woman with Graves' hyperthyroidism. Specimen: blood. The DNA sequence is as follows: TGTGCCAGCTCCCCGGATTCTGGGGCCAACGTCCTGACTTTC. It codes for CASSPDSGANVLTF.